This TCR beta chain was sequenced in a study of cytomegalovirus exposure and HLA in healthy donors. V lost 3 bases and J 5 bases, leaving 14 bases between the germline ends. The CDR3 covers 14 residues. The germline V gene encodes CDR1 SGHRS and CDR2 YFSETQ. 13 Jbeta primers and 60 Vbeta primers were used for the PCR. The assay was immunoSEQ multiplex PCR, and TCRdb's table has in-frame clones only and misses some. The sample gives around 200,000 clones, about 77% of which show up once; about 4.8% is in the top ten. Sequenced: PBMCs. The TCR sequence derives from a man aged 30-40 years in good health and CMV-seropositive. The genes are TRBV5-1 and TRBJ1-1; D possibly corresponds to TRBD1 (6 bases). CDR3 coding DNA: TGCGCCAGCAGCTCCAGTACAGGGTGGACTGAAGCTTTCTTT. Amino acids: CASSSSTGWTEAFF.